This T cell receptor beta chain was sequenced for a study of cytomegalovirus exposure and HLA in healthy donors. The CDR3 loop spans 14 amino acids. The J segment lost 2 bases and the V segment lost 4 bases, leaving 4 bases of the junction unmatched. The germline CDR1 and CDR2 sequences are SGHTA and FQGTGA. General study results and limits: Apart from CMV serostatus, no immune exposure information was available. The majority of TCR sequences were rare, yet some public TCRs appeared in many donors. Accurate HLA-A and HLA-B prediction from TCR beta sequences was reported for most subjects. A few of the chains that were CMV-associated were confirmed in vitro to be specific for CMV antigens.

Of note for this clone: What it binds is not known.

The PCR contained 60 Vbeta and 13 Jbeta primers. Libraries were prepared by immunoSEQ multiplex PCR; TCRdb keeps only in-frame clonotypes and omits some of them. The table records a few hundred thousand clones, approximately 81% of them present only once. Sequencing was carried out using PBMCs. The V and J genes are TRBV7-3 and TRBJ2-5; TRBD1 matches at 7 bases. The sequence was collected from a woman aged 60 to 75 in good health and CMV-seropositive. The chain's CDR3 is CASSSTGPQETQYF. The CDR3 coding sequence is TGTGCCAGCAGCTCGACAGGGCCACAAGAGACCCAGTACTTC.